The 24 T cell receptor beta chains below all came from one sample that was sequenced in a study of cytomegalovirus exposure and HLA in healthy donors. PCR involved 60 Vbeta and 13 Jbeta primers. Profiled with immunoSEQ multiplex PCR; TCRdb holds only in-frame clones, not every one. The repertoire has 100,000 to 150,000 clones, approximately 81% of them found once; the top ten carry about 0.7%. Sequencing was done on a sample of PBMCs. The receptors come from a man younger than 35 in good health and CMV-seronegative.

This clone has only a few counts. The chain links TRBV7-9 to TRBJ2-5; 12 bases are a match to TRBD1. Germline CDR1 reads SEHNR; CDR2 reads FQNEAQ (reference sequence). This CDR3 has 15 residues. With V trimmed by 5 bases and J by 5 bases, 6 bases remained unmatched. CDR3 protein: CASSGRDRGRETQYF. The CDR3 DNA sequence: TGTGCCAGCAGCGGCCGGGACAGGGGGCGGGAGACCCAGTACTTC.

The table lists this clone with a count of one. The chain links TRBV27 to TRBJ2-7; the D gene is possibly TRBD2 (5 bases). V lost 3 bases, J lost 5 bases, and 11 bases lay in between. This CDR3 is 13 amino acids long. The V gene's germline CDR1 is MNHEY and CDR2 SMNVEV (reference sequence). CDR3 protein: CASSFYAGDEQYF. Here the CDR3 DNA reads TGTGCCAGCAGTTTCTACGCGGGCGACGAGCAGTACTTC.

CDR3 sequence: CASSPTSGAPLNEQFF. For the CDR3, the DNA is TGTGCCAGTAGCCCGACTAGCGGGGCCCCTCTGAATGAGCAGTTCTTC. The chain employs TRBV19 and TRBJ2-1; TRBD2 matches at 11 bases. The V and J ends lost 6 bases and 7 bases, in that order; junction bases with no gene match: 11. The CDR3 covers 16 residues. CDR1 LNHDA and CDR2 SQIVND come from the germline V gene (reference sequence).

This clone occurred a few times. V usage is TRBV29-1 and J usage is TRBJ2-1, with 9 bases fitting TRBD2. This CDR3 has 13 amino acids. Unmatched junction bases numbered 6, after V lost 3 bases and J lost 9 bases. Germline CDR1 and CDR2: SQVTM and ANQGSEA. This chain's CDR3 is CSVETSGFSEQFF. In DNA, the CDR3 is TGCAGCGTTGAGACTAGCGGATTTAGTGAGCAGTTCTTC.

This chain connects TRBV6-5 to TRBJ1-5; no reliable D call. The CDR3 covers 12 residues. Trimming took 6 bases from V and 7 from J, leaving 10 bases between them. Germline assignment: CDR1 MNHEY and CDR2 SVGAGI. The CDR3 reads CASSAGGQPQHF. CDR3 coding DNA: TGTGCCAGCAGCGCGGGAGGCCAGCCCCAGCATTTT.

This sequence joins TRBV4-1 and TRBJ1-5, with TRBD1 identical over 9 bases. CDR3 length: 16 amino acids. V lost 3 bases and J lost 3; bases outside the gene matches: 6. Germline CDR1 is MGHRA and CDR2 is YSYEKL. Here the CDR3 DNA reads TGCGCCAGCAGCCAGATTTGGACAGGGGACAATCAGCCCCAGCATTTT. Translated, it gives CASSQIWTGDNQPQHF.

This sequence joins TRBV7-2 and TRBJ1-5; the D is unclear. From germline, CDR1 is SGHTA and CDR2 FQGNSA. The V gene lost 0 bases and the J gene lost 0 bases, with 9 bases spanning the gap. The CDR3 has 16 amino acids. The CDR3 DNA reads as TGTGCCAGCAGCTTAGCGTCGGGTGCTAGCAATCAGCCCCAGCATTTT. Translated: CASSLASGASNQPQHF.

By share, this clone ranks as medium-sized. This rearrangement joins TRBV5-1 to TRBJ1-1; TRBD1 agrees at 7 bases. Trimming cost V 4 bases and J 2 bases; bases outside gene matches: 5. This CDR3 is built from 14 residues. Looked up from germline, CDR1 is SGHRS and CDR2 is YFSETQ. CDR3 sequence: CASSVTGFNTEAFF. DNA for the CDR3: TGCGCCAGCAGCGTGACAGGGTTCAACACTGAAGCTTTCTTT.

This clone has more than one count but fewer than ten. The CDR3 DNA reads as TGTGCCAGCAGTGGCCACGGACAGGGTGCAGATACGCAGTATTTT. Its translation: CASSGHGQGADTQYF. This chain connects TRBV28 to TRBJ2-3, with 8 nucleotides matching TRBD1. Per germline, CDR1 MDHEN and CDR2 SYDVKM. Trimming took 5 bases from V and 4 from J; bases not matched to a gene: 8. The CDR3 length is 15 residues.

The rearrangement uses TRBV14 and TRBJ2-7, with TRBD1 matching 9 bases. The ends lost 1 base at V and 3 bases at J; junction bases unmatched: 7. Per the germline V gene, CDR1 is SGHDN and CDR2 is FVKESK. The CDR3 has 16 amino acids. CDR3 sequence: CASSQVDRGGFYEQYF. CDR3 sequence (DNA): TGTGCCAGCAGCCAAGTAGACAGGGGGGGTTTCTACGAGCAGTACTTC.

The chain combines TRBV11-2 with TRBJ2-3, with D perhaps TRBD2 (6 bases). Trimming cost V 2 bases and J 1 base, with 16 bases left between them. The CDR3 is made up of 17 amino acids. The V gene's germline CDR1 is SGHAT and CDR2 FQNNGV. The CDR3, as DNA: TGTGCCAGCAGCTTAATGGCGGGGCGGGAAGGCACAGATACGCAGTATTTT. Its translation: CASSLMAGREGTDTQYF.

V gene TRBV20-1 combines with J gene TRBJ1-4; D gene ambiguous. Germline loops: CDR1 DFQATT, CDR2 SNEGSKA (reference sequence). The CDR3 totals 11 residues. V lost 7 bases, J lost 5 bases, and 8 bases lay in between. This CDR3 reads CSVASNEKLFF. For the CDR3, the DNA is TGCAGTGTAGCGAGCAATGAAAAACTGTTTTTT.

The chain recombines TRBV28 with TRBJ1-5, with 8 bases fitting TRBD1. The CDR3 has 14 residues. The germline gives CDR1 MDHEN, CDR2 SYDVKM. Germline trimming cut 11 bases from V and 3 bases from J; bases unmatched to any gene: 9. CDR3 in DNA: TGTGCCGTGACGGGACAGGCCTACAATCAGCCCCAGCATTTT. This encodes CAVTGQAYNQPQHF. Full variable domain (missing parts from reference TRBV28 and TRBJ1-5): DVKVTQSSRYLVKRTGEKVFLECVQDMDHENMFWYRQDPGLGLRLIYFSYDVKMKEKGDIPEGYSVSREKKERFSLILESASTNQTSMYLCAVTGQAYNQPQHFGDGTRLSIL.

The chain employs TRBV5-1 and TRBJ1-1, with D perhaps matching TRBD1 (5 bases). Between the trimmed V and J ends, which lost 4 bases and 1 base, there was a span of 8 bases. CDR1 is SGHRS and CDR2 is YFSETQ in the germline V gene. The CDR3 totals 13 residues. CDR3 DNA sequence: TGCGCCAGCAGCCAGGACAAGAACACTGAAGCTTTCTTT. It is translated as CASSQDKNTEAFF. Full variable domain (outside the CDR3, taken from reference TRBV5-1 and TRBJ1-1): KAGVTQTPRYLIKTRGQQVTLSCSPISGHRSVSWYQQTPGQGLQFLFEYFSETQRNKGNFPGRFSGRQFSNSRSEMNVSTLELGDSALYLCASSQDKNTEAFFGQGTRLTVV.

This clone appeared once. J is TRBJ1-5 and V is TRBV6-5; TRBD1 might be the D (6 bases). The CDR3 runs 14 residues. The germline CDR1 and CDR2 sequences are MNHEY and SVGAGI. V lost 5 bases and J 3 bases, leaving 11 bases between the germline ends. CDR3 bases: TGTGCCAGCAGTCCGGACAGTTCCAATCAGCCCCAGCATTTT. Protein: CASSPDSSNQPQHF.

This chain joins TRBV6-6 and TRBJ1-6; D unclear. The V end lost 2 bases, the J end lost 9 bases, and 11 bases lay between the germline ends. Germline V gives CDR1 MNHNY, CDR2 SVGAGI (reference sequence). The CDR3 has 14 residues. As DNA, the CDR3 is TGTGCCAGCAGTTACCAAACTGACTTTTCACCCCTCCACTTT. Translated, it gives CASSYQTDFSPLHF.

The chain carries TRBV9 and TRBJ2-3; 7 positions agree with TRBD1. J gave up 0 bases and V 0 bases, and 4 bases lay outside the gene matches. The CDR3 extends over 16 amino acids. CDR1 is SGDLS and CDR2 is YYNGEE in the germline V gene. The CDR3 nucleotides are TGTGCCAGCAGCGTAGAGGGGGCTAGCAGCACAGATACGCAGTATTTT. Its translation: CASSVEGASSTDTQYF. The full variable domain, its missing parts supplied by reference TRBV9 and TRBJ2-3, is DSGVTQTPKHLITATGQRVTLRCSPRSGDLSVYWYQQSLDQGLQFLIQYYNGEERAKGNILERFSAQQFPDLHSELNLSSLELGDSALYFCASSVEGASSTDTQYFGPGTRLTVL.

V gene TRBV9 combines with J gene TRBJ1-1; D not resolved. V lost 4 bases, J lost 2 bases, and 12 bases lay in between. The CDR3 is 14 residues long. CDR1 is SGDLS and CDR2 is YYNGEE in the germline V gene. For the CDR3, the DNA is TGTGCCAGCAGCCCCCGATACAGTAACACTGAAGCTTTCTTT. Its translation: CASSPRYSNTEAFF.

The rearrangement links TRBV14 to TRBJ2-7; the D is unclear. Per germline, CDR1 SGHDN and CDR2 FVKESK. The CDR3 length is 12 residues. Trimming removed 1 base from V and 4 bases from J, with 5 bases in between. The DNA for the CDR3 is TGTGCCAGCAGCCAAGTCTCGTACGAGCAGTACTTC. It yields the protein CASSQVSYEQYF.

The chain couples TRBV9 to TRBJ1-6; D may be TRBD1 (6 bases). Germline assignment: CDR1 SGDLS and CDR2 YYNGEE. Between the trimmed V and J ends, which lost 0 bases and 7 bases, there was a span of 14 bases. The CDR3 extends over 16 amino acids. The CDR3 nucleotides read TGTGCCAGCAGCGTAGATTCCCGGACAGTGAATTCACCCCTCCACTTT. It yields the protein CASSVDSRTVNSPLHF.

The rearrangement uses TRBV5-1 and TRBJ1-5; 7 nucleotides agree with TRBD1. CDR3 size: 14 residues. The J segment lost 6 bases and the V segment lost 2 bases, leaving 5 bases of the junction unmatched. Germline V gene sequence: CDR1 SGHRS, CDR2 YFSETQ. CDR3 DNA: TGCGCCAGCAGCTTAGGACAGGCAGGTCAGCCCCAGCATTTT. Translating it yields CASSLGQAGQPQHF.

The V and J genes are TRBV5-6 and TRBJ2-3; 7 nucleotides line up with TRBD1. Per the germline V gene, CDR1 is SGHDT and CDR2 is YYEEEE. Trimming removed 3 bases from V and 5 bases from J; junction bases left unmatched: 9. The CDR3 contains 15 residues. The CDR3 DNA follows: TGTGCCAGCAGCTGGAACAGGGGAGTCGGAGATACGCAGTATTTT. The encoded protein is CASSWNRGVGDTQYF.

The rearrangement uses TRBV19 and TRBJ2-3; D ambiguous. The V end lost 3 bases, the J end lost 6 bases, and 16 bases lay between the germline ends. This CDR3 region has 15 residues. Germline loops: CDR1 LNHDA, CDR2 SQIVND (reference sequence). CDR3 nucleotides: TGTGCCAGTAGTATCATAAACAGAGCTCGGGATACGCAGTATTTT. Protein: CASSIINRARDTQYF.

The chain combines TRBV28 with TRBJ2-2; tentative D call: TRBD1 (6 bases). The CDR3 contains 16 residues. Germline V lookup: CDR1 MDHEN, CDR2 SYDVKM. The germline V and J ends were trimmed by 5 bases and 4 bases, with 17 bases remaining between them. The CDR3 nucleotides are TGTGCCAGCAGTATACTACAGGGTCGGGGCACCGGGGAGCTGTTTTTT. The encoded protein is CASSILQGRGTGELFF.